This T cell receptor beta chain came from a study of CD8+CD57+ T cells in acquired aplastic anemia (dated by TCRdb to the late 2010s). Some background on the complete study: Extracted DNA from sorted CD4+ and CD8+ cells averaged around 3.3 ug, ranging from 0.2 to 27.4 ug. A CD8+CD57+ expansion meant a frequency higher than the mean frequency seen in healthy subjects. The paper's findings and limits, for the study overall: Some 27 CD8+ CDR3 sequences were found in both patients and controls but appeared to be highly expressed in patients and within the immunodominant clones of the patients. CD8+ Simpson's diversity did not differ significantly between patients and healthy controls (P=0.060).

There are many counts of this clonotype. It has no known antigen specificity. It has no much larger one-base neighbor in the sample; base qualities were not kept. Expansion of CD8+CD57+ cells had been shown by flow cytometry in the patients chosen for sequencing. Every patient had a diagnosis of severe acquired aplastic anemia based on International Study of Aplastic Anemia and Agranulocytosis and Camitta criteria. Patients had received no therapy at the time of blood sampling. TCR repertoires of sorted CD4+ and CD8+ blood T cells from severe aplastic anemia patients and healthy subjects were deep-sequenced in the study. In the USA, patient enrollment took place under clinicaltrials.gov protocols 00001620, 01623167, 00001397, 00071045, 00081523 and 00961064. Ficoll-Paque density gradient centrifugation was used to isolate peripheral blood mononuclear cells. Before DNA extraction, CD4+ and CD8+ T cells were sorted by FACS or by magnetic beads.

Genomic DNA was used as template for profiling of TCR beta VDJ combinations and CDR3 sequences. An Illumina HiSeq 2000 was the platform used for TCR repertoire sequencing. Under the source paper's analysis protocol: TRBV/TRBJ rearrangement plots, CDR3 size and DJ length profiles, and Simpson's diversity index were used to assess repertoires. The most abundant DNA sequence in the deep sequencing data was defined as the immunodominant clone. CDR3 amino acid sequences were screened for sharing across subjects and compared with published repertoires and the VDJdb database. TCRdb trimmed the raw reads at Q25, called clones with MiXCR and kept productive beta chains. Here each entry gathers all rows of one CDR3 protein and keeps the most common genes and DNA. Clone size and V and J calls follow TCRdb, not the original study. The sample yields 150,000 to 200,000 distinct CDR3 sequences; less than 60% were counted once. The ten largest make up roughly 1.1% of the sample.

V loses 6 bases at its end and J loses 3 bases; junction bases beyond the gene matches: 2. Including cysteine and phenylalanine, the CDR3 has 15 amino acids. Only CDR3 DNA is held: 45 bases, read in frame from base 1. According to the germline V gene, CDR1 reads WSHSY and CDR2 reads SAAADI. Here the chain combines TRBV10-2 and TRBJ2-3; the central 14 bases match TRBD2. The receptor's source is a human donor with aplastic anemia. Material for sequencing was sorted CD4+, CD8+, or CD8+CD57+ T cells (not recorded which) from PBMCs. The nucleotides are TGCGCCAGCAGGGGGACTAGCGGGGGTACAGATACGCAGTATTTT. This encodes CASRGTSGGTDTQYF.